This entry concerns a single T cell receptor beta chain. Antigen unknown. A mixed TRB-A/B primer pool amplified rearranged TRB by multiplex touch-down PCR. TCRdb passed the multiplex PCR reads through MiXCR, listing each CDR3 protein once. The data show 8,000 or so distinct CDR3 sequences, 54% seen once. This specimen belongs to a study of T cell repertoires in aging, cancer and after chemotherapy. Findings and limits, study-wide: Rebound thymic output was suggested by rising median generation probability during chemotherapy in each cancer cohort.

Amplification of TCR beta used genomic DNA extracted from peripheral blood. Sequencing was carried out using blood. The TCR originated in a human donor with a solid tumor.

In DNA, the CDR3 is TGTGCCAGCAGGCCCAGACTAGCGGGGGCTGTTACCGGGGAGCTGTTTTTT. Amino acids: CASRPRLAGAVTGELFF. J is TRBJ2-2 and V is TRBV6-2 or TRBV6-3, with 12 bases identical to TRBD2. The CDR3 contains 17 residues. J was trimmed by 5 bases and V by 6 bases; bases with no gene match: 10. Germline CDR1 and CDR2: MNHEY and SVGEGT.